These T cell receptor beta chains were read from a single sample in a study of T cell responses to AZD1222 COVID-19 vaccine. Clones were read by immunoSEQ multiplex PCR, and TCRdb kept only the in-frame ones, dropping some. The sample includes 120,000 to 150,000 clones, almost 90% of them seen just once. The sequenced sample was peripheral blood, obtained 28 days after the second AZD1222 dose. All receptors come from an adult who received the AZD1222 COVID-19 vaccine. CDR3s include the opening cysteine and the closing phenylalanine or tryptophan. A D gene is named only where the DNA matches it firmly. Some rows have no size entry. The others give once, few or many, or a class for an expanded clone.

size: .
V: TRBV18
D: .
J: TRBJ1-1
CDR3: CASSQSYSGEAFF
DNA: TGTGCCAGCTCACAGAGTTACTCAGGGGAAGCTTTCTTT

size: .
V: TRBV5-5
D: TRBD1
J: TRBJ1-2
CDR3: CASSQPGQGADGYTF
DNA: TGTGCCAGCAGCCAACCGGGACAGGGGGCGGATGGCTACACCTTC

size: .
V: TRBV7-3
D: TRBD2
J: TRBJ2-1
CDR3: CASSLTLADKYNEQFF
DNA: TGCGCCAGCAGCCTTACCCTAGCGGATAAGTACAATGAGCAGTTCTTC

size: once
V: TRBV18
D: TRBD1
J: TRBJ2-7
CDR3: CASSPGTGTYEQYF
DNA: TGTGCCAGCTCACCCGGGACAGGGACCTACGAGCAGTACTTC

size: .
V: TRBV28
D: TRBD1
J: TRBJ1-2
CDR3: CASSRPRQGIYGYTF
DNA: TGTGCCAGCAGCCGACCCAGACAGGGGATTTACGGCTACACCTTC

size: few
V: TRBV6-4
D: .
J: TRBJ1-5
CDR3: CASTLSGGRVGQPQHF
DNA: TGTGCCAGCACCCTCAGTGGGGGCAGGGTAGGTCAGCCCCAGCATTTT

size: .
V: TRBV10-1
D: .
J: TRBJ2-1
CDR3: CASSDKISRSNEQFF
DNA: TGCGCCAGCAGTGACAAGATCTCGCGAAGCAATGAGCAGTTCTTC

size: .
V: TRBV5-1
D: TRBD2
J: TRBJ2-2
CDR3: CASSSLAGEGELFF
DNA: TGCGCCAGCAGCTCCCTAGCGGGAGAGGGGGAGCTGTTTTTT

size: once
V: TRBV3-1/TRBV3-2
D: .
J: TRBJ1-1
CDR3: CASSLPGRNTEAFF
DNA: TGTGCCAGCAGCCTTCCAGGCAGGAACACTGAAGCTTTCTTT

size: .
V: TRBV5-1
D: .
J: TRBJ1-4
CDR3: CASSLDLGRGVAKLFF
DNA: TGCGCCAGCAGCTTGGATCTCGGAAGGGGAGTCGCAAAACTGTTTTTT